This T cell receptor (beta chain) was obtained from a study of blood T cells in healthy people across ages. Findings and limits, study-wide: Aged donors had fewer naive CD4+ cells and lower diversity than long-lived donors.

Each sample yielded at least 7 million isolated PBMCs. Through a sample-barcoded 5' primer and a J-beta primer mix, a second PCR was run for roughly 6 to 11 cycles. Each of the samples gave a minimum of 2.5 million paired-end reads that contained CDR3. TCRdb itself ran the 5' RACE reads through MiXCR, one entry per CDR3 protein. The table includes hundreds of thousands of distinct CDR3 sequences, approximately 25% detected once. Comments on this clonotype: Antigen unknown.

Germline V gene data show CDR1 as LNHDA and CDR2 as SQIVND (reference sequence). Trimming removed 5 bases at V and 7 bases at J, with 18 bases between. CDR3 size: 14 residues. These data were likewise used in another study, on T cells of mothers and their children. That source notes: A slight, non-significant increase in overlap was found for related mother-child pairs relative to unrelated pairs.

This sequence joins TRBV19 and TRBJ2-7; tentative D call: TRBD1 (5 bases). The sequence came from a boy between 10 and 17 years old in good health. Sequencing was carried out using blood. CDR3 sequence: CASSPGHVLLEQYF. Here the CDR3 DNA reads TGTGCCAGTAGTCCCGGACACGTCCTCTTGGAGCAGTACTTC.